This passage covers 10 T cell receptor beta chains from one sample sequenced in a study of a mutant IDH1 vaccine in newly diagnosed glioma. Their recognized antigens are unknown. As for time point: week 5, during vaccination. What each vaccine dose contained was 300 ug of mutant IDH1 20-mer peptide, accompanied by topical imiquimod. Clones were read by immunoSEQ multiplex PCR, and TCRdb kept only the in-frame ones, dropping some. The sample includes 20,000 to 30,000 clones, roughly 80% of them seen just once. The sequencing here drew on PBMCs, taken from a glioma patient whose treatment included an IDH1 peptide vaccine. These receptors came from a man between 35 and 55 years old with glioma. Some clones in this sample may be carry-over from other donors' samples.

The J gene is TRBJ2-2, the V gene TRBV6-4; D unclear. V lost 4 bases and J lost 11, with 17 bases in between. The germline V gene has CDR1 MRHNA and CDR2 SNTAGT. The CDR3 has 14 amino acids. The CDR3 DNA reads TGTGCCAGCAGTGGTAACGGGCTACCGGGCGAGCTGTTTTTT. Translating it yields CASSGNGLPGELFF.

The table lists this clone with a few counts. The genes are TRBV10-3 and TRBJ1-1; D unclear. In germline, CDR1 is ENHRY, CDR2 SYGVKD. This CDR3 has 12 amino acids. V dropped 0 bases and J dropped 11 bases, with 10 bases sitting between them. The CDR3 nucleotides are TGTGCCATCAGTGAGTCGGAGCCGAGGGCTTTCTTT. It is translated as CAISESEPRAFF.

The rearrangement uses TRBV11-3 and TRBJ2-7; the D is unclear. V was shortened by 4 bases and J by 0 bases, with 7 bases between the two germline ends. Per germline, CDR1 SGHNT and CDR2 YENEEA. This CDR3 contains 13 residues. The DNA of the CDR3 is TGTGCCAGCAGCTACGGCAGCTCCTACGAGCAGTACTTC. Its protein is CASSYGSSYEQYF.

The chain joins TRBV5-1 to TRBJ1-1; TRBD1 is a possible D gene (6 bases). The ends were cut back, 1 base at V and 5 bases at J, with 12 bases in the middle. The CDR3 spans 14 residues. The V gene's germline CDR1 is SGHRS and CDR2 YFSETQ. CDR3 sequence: CASSLTGRNTEAFF. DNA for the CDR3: TGCGCCAGCAGCTTGACAGGGAGGAATACTGAAGCTTTCTTT.

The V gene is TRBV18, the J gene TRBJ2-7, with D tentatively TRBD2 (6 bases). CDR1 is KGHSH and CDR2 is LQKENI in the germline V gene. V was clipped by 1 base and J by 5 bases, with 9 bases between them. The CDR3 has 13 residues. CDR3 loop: CASSPQPGDEQYF. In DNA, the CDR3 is TGTGCCAGCTCACCACAGCCGGGAGACGAGCAGTACTTC.

The CDR3 DNA sequence: TGTGCCAGCAGTAGGGGACGGTCGGAAAAACTGTTTTTT. It specifies CASSRGRSEKLFF. V is TRBV6-1 and J is TRBJ1-4, with D perhaps matching TRBD1 (5 bases). V lost 5 bases and J 8 bases, leaving 12 bases between the germline ends. The CDR3 runs 13 residues. Germline assignment: CDR1 MNHNS and CDR2 SASEGT.

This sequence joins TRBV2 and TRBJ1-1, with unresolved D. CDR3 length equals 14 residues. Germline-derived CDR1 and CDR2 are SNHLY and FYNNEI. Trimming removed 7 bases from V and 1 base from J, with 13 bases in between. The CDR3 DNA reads TGTGCCAGCATCGAAGAGGCAGGGAACACTGAAGCTTTCTTT. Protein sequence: CASIEEAGNTEAFF.

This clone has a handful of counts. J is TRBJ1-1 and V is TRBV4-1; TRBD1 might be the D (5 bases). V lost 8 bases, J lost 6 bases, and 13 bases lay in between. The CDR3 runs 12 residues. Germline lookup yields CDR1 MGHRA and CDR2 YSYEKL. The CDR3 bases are TGCGCCAGCGGGGTGCGGGGGGCTGAAGCTTTCTTT. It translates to CASGVRGAEAFF.

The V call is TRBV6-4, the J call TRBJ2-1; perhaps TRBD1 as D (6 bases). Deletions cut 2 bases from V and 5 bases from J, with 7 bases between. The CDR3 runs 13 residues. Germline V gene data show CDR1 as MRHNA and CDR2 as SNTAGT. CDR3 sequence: CASSDRDNNEQFF. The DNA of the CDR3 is TGTGCCAGCAGTGACCGGGACAACAATGAGCAGTTCTTC.

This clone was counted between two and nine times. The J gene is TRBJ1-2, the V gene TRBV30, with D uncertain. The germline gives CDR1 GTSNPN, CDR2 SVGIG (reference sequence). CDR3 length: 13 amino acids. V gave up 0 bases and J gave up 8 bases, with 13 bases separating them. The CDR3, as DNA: TGTGCCTGGAGTGTAGGGTCTCTAGGCGGCTACACCTTC. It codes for CAWSVGSLGGYTF.